The text below deals with one T cell receptor (beta chain). The antigen it binds to is not known. Base-call qualities are not available, and no considerably larger clone is one nucleotide away. To separate naive from memory CD4+ T cells, cryopreserved PBMCs first underwent CD4 enrichment and then EasySep naive CD4+ T cell enrichment. Sorted naive or memory CD4+ T cells (about 97,000) were grown at a 1:1 ratio with T cell-depleted PBMCs and CEF peptides for roughly ten days. Each peptide culture condition was generally run in triplicate replicate wells. PBMCs were isolated from leukapheresis product or whole blood by Ficoll-Paque PLUS gradient centrifugation. PBMCs were either cryopreserved at -140 degrees C or used fresh in the expansion assay. The QIAamp Micro DNA Kit was used to extract genomic DNA from the CD4+ T cells. CEF-cultured naive and memory CD4+ T cell DNA received survey-level immunoSEQ TCR-beta sequencing. The original methods were these. During preprocessing, nonproductive sequences were removed, as were CDR3s that did not start with C, did not end with F or W, or were shorter than 7 amino acids. Antigen-specific clonotypes were called with the MANAFEST web app on the basis of expansion relative to the reference and to other culture wells. To be counted as positive, a clone had to show significant expansion compared with the reference culture, at an FDR below 0.05, in 2 of 3 replicate wells. To be called positive, a clone also had to show significant expansion compared with every other tandem well and an odds ratio greater than 5. Cultured and uncultured naive and memory CD4+ repertoires were searched for previously identified spike- and CEF-reactive CDR3s. CDR3 homology was quantified as pairwise Levenshtein distance, calculated with the stringdist R package after three terminal residues were trimmed from each end. TCRdb carries this immuneACCESS record with in-frame sequences only. Its versions omit some clonotypes, under half of them owing to an unresolved V gene in the studies checked, with the rest unexplained. Clonal size and the V and J genes are those of that table, whereas D and trimming came from the DNA. The sample profile shows about 36,000 clones; roughly 80% of them were found once. Clones ranked in the top ten supply 5.5% to 7% of the sample.

This specimen belongs to a study of CD4 T cells in relation to SARS-CoV-2 and coronaviruses (dated by TCRdb to 2020 to 2023). General notes on the study: In the ViraFEST assay, PBMCs were grown with antigen for approximately 11 days, and TCR beta CDR3s were then sequenced to identify antigen-specific clonal expansions. A median age of around 35 years, with a range of 21 to 72 years, was recorded for the full convalescent cohort of 12 to 13 patients. Of the 12 convalescent patients, 8 were male and 4 were female, and two of the subjects were Hispanic. HLA restriction was mapped for shared crossreactive spike epitopes using patient-derived lymphoblastoid cell lines. The study assessed, at the TCR clonotype level, memory CD4+ T cell crossreactivity between SARS-CoV-2 and common cold coronavirus spike proteins. Samples from a few pre-COVID donors and the naive versus memory experiments were sequenced with the Adaptive Biotechnologies TCR-sequencing kit; other data were Illumina-based. A different TCR-beta assay, based on Illumina, was used to sequence expansion assays from other donors in the study.

Based on the germline V gene, the CDR1 and CDR2 sequences are SGHRS and YFSETQ. The CDR3 starts with the cysteine, ends with the phenylalanine, and has 14 residues. Only the CDR3 region is kept as DNA, spanning 42 bases read in frame from base 1. The V end gives up 6 bases and the J end 4 bases, leaving 3 bases in the junction not matched to a gene. The paper as a whole reports these results and caveats: Crossreactivity analysis was centred on spike protein, so crossreactivity against other viral proteins was not assessed. Because no donor provided both pre-pandemic and post-infection samples, tracing the source of pre-existing responses was limited. Naive versus memory sequencing indicated the assay detects memory recall responses rather than primary responses primed during culture. Roughly 64% of donors had memory CD4+ clonotypes that crossrecognized SARS-CoV-2 and at least one common cold coronavirus spike. Compared with monoreactive clones, crossreactive clones had significantly weaker SARS-CoV-2-driven expansion, a result consistent with antigenic imprinting. The study was constrained by small numbers of patients and of tested TCRs.

The chain joins TRBV5-1 to TRBJ2-2; 10 bases in the middle match TRBD1. Sequenced input: naive CD4+ T cells from PBMCs, cultured in vitro. Taken with the paper, the label for cell subset or site translates to: naive CD4+ T cells isolated by negative enrichment. The clonotype comes from an adult with COVID-19. The DNA sequence reads TGCGCCAGCACCGGACAGGGGGGCACCGGGGAGCTGTTTTTT. This gives the protein CASTGQGGTGELFF.